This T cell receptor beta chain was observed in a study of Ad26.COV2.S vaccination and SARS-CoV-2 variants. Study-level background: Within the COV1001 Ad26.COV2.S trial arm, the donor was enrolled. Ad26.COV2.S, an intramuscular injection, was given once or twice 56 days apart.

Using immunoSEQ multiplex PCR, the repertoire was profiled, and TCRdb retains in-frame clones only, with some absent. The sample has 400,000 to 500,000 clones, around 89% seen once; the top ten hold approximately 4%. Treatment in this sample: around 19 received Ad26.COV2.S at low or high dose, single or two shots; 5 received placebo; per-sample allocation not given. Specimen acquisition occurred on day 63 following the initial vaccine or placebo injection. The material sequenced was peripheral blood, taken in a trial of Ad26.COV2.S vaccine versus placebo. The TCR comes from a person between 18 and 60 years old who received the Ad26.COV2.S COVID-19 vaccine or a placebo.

The CDR3 sequence is CASATGGQETQYF. The CDR3 DNA reads TGTGCCAGCGCCACGGGCGGACAAGAGACCCAGTACTTC. The V and J genes are TRBV7-9 and TRBJ2-5; D is ambiguous. The CDR3 loop spans 13 amino acids. The germline V gene has CDR1 SEHNR and CDR2 FQNEAQ (reference sequence). V lost 8 bases, J lost 2 bases, and 12 bases lay in between.